This passage covers 22 T cell receptor beta chains from one sample sequenced in a study of metastatic and nonmetastatic thyroid tumors (TCRdb year 2020). Libraries were constructed by PCR. These reads were obtained on an Illumina HiSeq 4000. In-frame beta chains were kept once TCRdb had trimmed the public reads at Q25 with fastp and called clones with MiXCR. Recorded for this sample are 21,000 or so clones; roughly 22% of them occurred a single time. The ten largest account for under 30% of the sample. No patient had received any treatment before thyroid surgery. The sample was blood. These receptors all come from a female donor with papillary thyroid cancer or a benign thyroid nodule (not recorded which). Some clones in this sample may be carry-over from other donors' samples.

The sample holds many counts of this clone. The rearrangement uses TRBV28 and TRBJ2-4, with no clear D. V lost 1 base and J lost 0, with 10 bases in between. The CDR3 consists of 16 residues. CDR1 and CDR2 (germline): MDHEN, SYDVKM. CDR3 nucleotide sequence: TGTGCCAGCAGTTTATACCCTATCATAGCCAAAAACATTCAGTACTTC. Its protein product is CASSLYPIIAKNIQYF.

In its sample, this clone was seen many times. One end of the junction is discordant with germline, which a read error may explain. The chain has TRBV3-1 and TRBJ2-1, with TRBD2 matching over 10 bases. The germline CDR1 and CDR2 sequences are LGHDT and YNNKEL (reference sequence). CDR3 size: 12 residues. CDR3: CASSLGLATPLF. As DNA, the CDR3 is TGTGCCAGCAGCCTGGGACTAGCGACCCCCCTCTTC.

This clone was counted many times. V and J are TRBV10-3 and TRBJ2-2, with D maybe TRBD2 (5 bases). This CDR3 has 15 amino acids. Germline loops: CDR1 ENHRY, CDR2 SYGVKD. V gave up 8 bases and J gave up 1 base, with 14 bases separating them. This CDR3 is CAISTAGLNTGELFF. The CDR3 DNA reads TGTGCCATCTCTACGGCGGGCCTGAACACCGGGGAGCTGTTTTTT.

This clone was seen many times. Other DNA sequences within the sample encode an identical CDR3. The chain carries TRBV27 and TRBJ2-5, with TRBD2 identical over 7 bases. The CDR3 is made up of 12 amino acids. Looked up from germline, CDR1 is MNHEY and CDR2 is SMNVEV (reference sequence). The V segment lost 5 bases and the J segment 7 bases; nucleotides outside the gene matches: 4. For the CDR3, the DNA is TGTGCCAGCAGTCTATGGGGGGGGACCCAGTACTTC. As protein: CASSLWGGTQYF.

There are many counts of this clone. This chain uses TRBV2 with TRBJ2-1; 7 bases match TRBD2. V was pared by 4 bases and J by 5 bases, with 8 bases of the junction left unmatched. This CDR3 spans 15 amino acids. Germline V gives CDR1 SNHLY, CDR2 FYNNEI. CDR3: CASSAGLGRDNEQFF. CDR3 DNA: TGTGCCAGCAGTGCCGGACTAGGGAGAGACAATGAGCAGTTCTTC.

This clone showed up many times. The V gene is TRBV11-1, the J gene TRBJ1-1; 10 nucleotides line up with TRBD1. The germline gives CDR1 SGHAT, CDR2 FQDESV (reference sequence). The J segment lost 3 bases and the V segment lost 5 bases, leaving 9 bases of the junction unmatched. This CDR3 has 16 amino acids. This chain's CDR3 is CASSETGDRGDTEAFF. DNA for the CDR3: TGTGCCAGCAGCGAAACGGGGGACAGGGGTGACACTGAAGCTTTCTTT.

The sample holds a few counts of this clone. CDR3 sequence reads: CASTGRAFRAQYF. The DNA of the CDR3 is TGTGCCAGCACCGGACGCGCTTTTAGGGCCCAGTACTTC. This rearrangement joins TRBV28 to TRBJ2-5; D is unresolved. V lost 7 bases to trimming and J lost 9 bases, with 18 bases between them. This CDR3 region has 13 residues. Germline V gene data show CDR1 as MDHEN and CDR2 as SYDVKM.

CDR3 in DNA: TGTGCCAGCAGTCCGGGACTAGCTGTCGGGGAGCTGTTTTTT. Its protein product is CASSPGLAVGELFF. V usage is TRBV11-2 and J usage is TRBJ2-2; 9 bases align to TRBD2. Germline-derived CDR1 and CDR2 are SGHAT and FQNNGV. This CDR3 is built from 14 residues. V shed 6 bases, J shed 7 bases, and the junction held 6 bases outside the gene matches.

The table lists this clone with many counts. The CDR3 sequence is CASSLDLADTDTQYF. In DNA form, the CDR3 reads TGTGCCAGCAGCTTAGACCTAGCGGACACAGATACGCAGTATTTT. The chain combines TRBV13 with TRBJ2-3, with TRBD2 identical over 7 bases. The length of the CDR3 is 15 residues. The V and J ends lost 1 base and 2 bases, in that order; junction bases with no gene match: 3. In germline, CDR1 is PRHDT, CDR2 FYEKMQ (reference sequence).

This clone was recorded only once. An end of the junction does not agree with germline; a read error may underlie this. The chain has TRBV20-1 and TRBJ2-3; D is uncertain. Germline CDR1 DFQATT, CDR2 SNEGSKA (reference sequence). CDR3 length: 13 amino acids. The CDR3 is CSARLPLADTQYF. The CDR3 DNA reads TGCAGTGCTAGACTGCCCCTCGCAGATACTCAGTATTTT.

This chain uses TRBV28 with TRBJ1-5; tentatively, D is TRBD1 (5 bases). CDR3 size: 15 residues. Germline-derived CDR1 and CDR2 are MDHEN and SYDVKM. Trimming took off 2 bases at V and 2 bases at J, with 10 bases between the two ends. This CDR3 is CASSLGGVGNQPQHF. DNA for the CDR3: TGTGCCAGCAGTTTAGGAGGGGTTGGCAATCAGCCCCAGCATTTT.

This clone was observed at least ten times. The chain has TRBV9 and TRBJ2-3; 8 nucleotides agree with TRBD2. V was clipped by 3 bases and J by 4 bases; unmatched bases: 7. The CDR3 is 15 residues long. Germline V CDR1 and CDR2: SGDLS, YYNGEE. DNA for the CDR3: TGTGCCAGCAGCGAAATAGCGGGAATCTCAGATACGCAGTATTTT. Amino acid sequence: CASSEIAGISDTQYF.

This clone is labeled medium-sized. This chain joins TRBV6-2 or TRBV6-3 and TRBJ2-7, with 9 bases identical to TRBD1. The CDR3 is 12 residues long. The J segment lost 12 bases and the V segment lost 6 bases, leaving 9 bases of the junction unmatched. Germline V gene data show CDR1 as MNHEY and CDR2 as SVGEGT. The CDR3 bases are TGTGCCAGCAGACGCCCGGGACAGGGAGTGTACTTC. Residues: CASRRPGQGVYF.

The chain recombines TRBV6-1 with TRBJ2-7, with 8 bases that match TRBD1. The CDR3 totals 14 residues. The V gene's germline CDR1 is MNHNS and CDR2 SASEGT. Trimming took 10 bases from V and 2 from J; bases not matched to a gene: 10. The CDR3 DNA reads TGTGCCATCAGGAGGGGACAGGTGGCCTACGAGCAGTACTTC. This sequence encodes CAIRRGQVAYEQYF.

This clone was seen once. The J gene is TRBJ2-1, the V gene TRBV11-2, with unresolved D. Between the trimmed V and J ends, which lost 0 bases and 16 bases, there was a span of 16 bases. The CDR3 spans 13 residues. Germline CDR1 is SGHAT and CDR2 is FQNNGV. The CDR3 reads CASSLDPSNERFF. CDR3 in DNA: TGTGCCAGCAGCTTAGATCCGTCTAATGAGCGTTTCTTC.

This clone was found many times. This rearrangement joins TRBV7-2 to TRBJ2-7; 7 bases are shared with TRBD2. There are 14 residues in the CDR3. Trimming at V came to 5 bases and at J to 7 bases, leaving 11 bases not matched to a gene. Germline values: CDR1 SGHTA, CDR2 FQGNSA. This CDR3 is CASSSGAGWREQYF. The CDR3 DNA reads TGTGCCAGCAGCAGCGGGGCTGGTTGGCGGGAGCAGTACTTC.

This chain connects TRBV18 to TRBJ2-4, with a possible D match to TRBD1 (6 bases). V lost 3 bases and J lost 8, with 11 bases in between. This CDR3 region has 13 residues. Germline V gene data show CDR1 as KGHSH and CDR2 as LQKENI. The CDR3 DNA follows: TGTGCCAGCTCACCGTACAGGGTTGACATTCAGTACTTC. It codes for CASSPYRVDIQYF.

This clone was counted a single time. The chain recombines TRBV18 with TRBJ2-1; TRBD2 aligns across 11 bases. V gave up 4 bases and J gave up 8 bases; unmatched junction bases: 1. Germline values: CDR1 KGHSH, CDR2 LQKENI. The CDR3 runs to 13 residues. CDR3: CASSLLAGDEQFF. CDR3 DNA: TGTGCCAGCTCACTACTAGCGGGAGATGAGCAGTTCTTC.

This clone was seen just once. This chain uses TRBV11-1 with TRBJ2-5; TRBD2 matches at 14 bases. CDR3 length: 18 amino acids. Germline CDR1 and CDR2: SGHAT and FQDESV (reference sequence). V dropped 5 bases and J dropped 5; count of bases not matched to a gene: 13. In nucleotides, the CDR3 is TGTGCCAGCAGCAGAGCGACTAGCGGGAGGGCCGATGGGGAGACCCAGTACTTC. It encodes CASSRATSGRADGETQYF.

Many counts were recorded for this clone. The chain uses TRBV27 and TRBJ2-3; 9 nucleotides align to TRBD1. Germline assignment: CDR1 MNHEY and CDR2 SMNVEV (reference sequence). The junction had 2 bases not matched to a gene; V was cut back by 0 bases and J by 4 bases. The CDR3 sequence is 15 residues long. The DNA of the CDR3 is TGTGCCAGCAGTTTATCCGGACAGGGGTCAGATACGCAGTATTTT. Translating gives CASSLSGQGSDTQYF.

This clone was observed at least ten times. A read error may be the cause here, since a much bigger clone is one base away. The rearrangement joins TRBV4-3 to TRBJ2-6; no firm D call. There are 17 residues in the CDR3. V was clipped by 1 base and J by 0 bases, with 10 bases between them. CDR1 and CDR2 (germline): LGHNA, YSLEER. CDR3 coding DNA: TGCGCCAGCAGCCAAGCTGCGAGGAGCTCTGGGGCCAACGTCCTGACTTTC. It translates to CASSQAARSSGANVLTF.

The table lists this clone with a few counts. A clone one base away is much larger, so this may be a read error. The rearrangement uses TRBV5-1 and TRBJ2-5, with D unresolved. V lost 4 bases and J lost 4, with 11 bases in between. Per germline, CDR1 SGHRS and CDR2 YFSETQ. CDR3 length equals 13 residues. CDR3 in amino acids: CASSTRSVETQYF. The CDR3 DNA reads TGCGCCAGCAGCACCAGGAGTGTAGAGACCCAGTACTTC.